This TCR beta chain was profiled in a study of blood T cells in healthy people across ages. Each donor's blood draw was roughly 10 milliliters of peripheral blood. This CDR3 has 18 residues. Per germline, CDR1 WSHSY and CDR2 SAAADI. V shed 4 bases, J shed 0 bases, and the junction held 9 bases outside the gene matches. Study-wide points: Per-million-T-cell TCR beta diversity fell roughly linearly with age. Relative to aged donors, long-lived donors carried more naive CD4+ cells and displayed higher diversity.

For this clonotype: Antigen unknown.

Together with a sample-barcoded 5' primer, a J-beta primer mix was included in a second PCR lasting 7 to 11 cycles. Unique molecular identifiers of 12 random nucleotides labeled each cDNA. MiXCR, run by TCRdb on the 5' RACE reads, gives a single entry per CDR3 protein. Altogether about 1.4 million distinct CDR3 sequences are present, roughly 59% being singletons, with the ten largest covering 6.5% to 8.5%. Sequenced input: blood. The sequence came from a young man in good health. This chain uses TRBV10-2 with TRBJ1-4; TRBD1 matches at 9 bases. CDR3 coding DNA: TGCGCCAGCAGTGTCGGACAGGGGCACCGAGCAACTAATGAAAAACTGTTTTTT. Translation: CASSVGQGHRATNEKLFF.